This T cell receptor beta chain was recovered during a study of cytomegalovirus exposure and HLA in healthy donors. Study summary: An early data release held some 85 million unique TCRs from HLA-typed donors. Overall study results and limits: Later work associated around 18,000 TCR beta sequences with HLA alleles at 0.05 false discovery rate. There were a few CMV-associated chains whose specificity for CMV antigens was confirmed in vitro. The majority of TCR sequences were rare, yet some public TCRs appeared in many donors.

In its sample, this clone was seen once. Its antigen is not identified. The primer mix had 60 Vbeta and 13 Jbeta primers. Profiled with immunoSEQ multiplex PCR; TCRdb holds only in-frame clones, not every one. The sample lists about 160,000 clones, under 75% occurring once. CDR3 length: 16 amino acids. Germline lookup yields CDR1 MNHEY and CDR2 SMNVEV (reference sequence). Trimming took 7 bases from V and 1 from J, leaving 18 bases between them. The TCR sequence derives from a man aged 40-49 years in good health and CMV-seropositive. V gene TRBV27 combines with J gene TRBJ2-3; D might be TRBD2 (6 bases). The material sequenced was PBMCs. CDR3 DNA sequence: TGTGCCAGCATCGACGGGACTCCTGGTGGCACAGATACGCAGTATTTT. It codes for CASIDGTPGGTDTQYF.